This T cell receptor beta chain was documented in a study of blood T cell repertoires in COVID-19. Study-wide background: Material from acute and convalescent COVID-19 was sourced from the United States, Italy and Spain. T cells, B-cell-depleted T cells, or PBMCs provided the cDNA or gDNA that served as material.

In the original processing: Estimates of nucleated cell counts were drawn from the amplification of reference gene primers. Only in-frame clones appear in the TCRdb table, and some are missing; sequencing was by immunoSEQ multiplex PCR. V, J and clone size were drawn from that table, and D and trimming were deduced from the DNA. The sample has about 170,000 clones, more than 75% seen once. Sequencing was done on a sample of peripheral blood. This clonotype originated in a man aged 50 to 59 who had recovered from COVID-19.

In DNA, the CDR3 is TGTGCCATCAGCGCCGGGTATAACACTGAAGCTTTCTTT. This encodes CAISAGYNTEAFF. The rearrangement joins TRBV10-3 to TRBJ1-1, with D unresolved. V gave up 6 bases and J gave up 2 bases, with 10 bases separating them. Germline V gene lookup returns CDR1 ENHRY and CDR2 SYGVKD. This CDR3 has 13 residues.